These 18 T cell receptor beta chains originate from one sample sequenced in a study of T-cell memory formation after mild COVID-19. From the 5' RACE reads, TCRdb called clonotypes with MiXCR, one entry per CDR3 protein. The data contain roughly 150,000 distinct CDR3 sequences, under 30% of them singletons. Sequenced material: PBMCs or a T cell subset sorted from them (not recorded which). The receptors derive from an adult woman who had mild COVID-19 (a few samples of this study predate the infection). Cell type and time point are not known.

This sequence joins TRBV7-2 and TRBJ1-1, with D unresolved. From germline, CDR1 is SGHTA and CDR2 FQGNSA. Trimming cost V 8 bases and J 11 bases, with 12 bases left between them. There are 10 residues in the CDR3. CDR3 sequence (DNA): TGTGCCAGCGGGCGGTTGGGGGCTTTCTTT. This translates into CASGRLGAFF. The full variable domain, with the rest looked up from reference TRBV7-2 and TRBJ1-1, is GAGVSQSPSNKVTEKGKDVELRCDPISGHTALYWYRQSLGQGLEFLIYFQGNSAPDKSGLPSDRFSAERTGGSVSTLTIQRTQQEDSAVYLCASGRLGAFFGQGTRLTVV.

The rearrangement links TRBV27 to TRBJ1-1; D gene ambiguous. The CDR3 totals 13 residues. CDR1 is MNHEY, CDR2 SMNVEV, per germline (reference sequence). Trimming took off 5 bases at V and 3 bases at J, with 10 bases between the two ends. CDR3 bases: TGTGCCAGCAGTCTTAGCAAGGACACTGAAGCTTTCTTT. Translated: CASSLSKDTEAFF.

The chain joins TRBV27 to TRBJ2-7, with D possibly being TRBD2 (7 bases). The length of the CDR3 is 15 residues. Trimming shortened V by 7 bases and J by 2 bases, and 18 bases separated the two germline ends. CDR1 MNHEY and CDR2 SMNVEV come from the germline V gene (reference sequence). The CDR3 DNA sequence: TGTGCCAGCATCCTCCGGGGGGCCGGCCCCTACGAGCAGTACTTC. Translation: CASILRGAGPYEQYF.

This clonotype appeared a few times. As DNA, the CDR3 is TGTGCCAGCAGCCTGGGTTATAGCAATCAGCCCCAGCATTTT. Amino acid sequence: CASSLGYSNQPQHF. V is TRBV5-6 and J is TRBJ1-5; D uncertain. CDR1 SGHDT and CDR2 YYEEEE come from the germline V gene. This CDR3 has 14 amino acids. Trimming left V 4 bases short and J 0 bases short, with 8 bases between.

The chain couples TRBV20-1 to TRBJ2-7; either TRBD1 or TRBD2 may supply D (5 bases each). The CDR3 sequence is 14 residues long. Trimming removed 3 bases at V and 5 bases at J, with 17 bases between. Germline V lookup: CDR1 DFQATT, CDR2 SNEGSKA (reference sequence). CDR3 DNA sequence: TGCAGTGCTAGGAGGACTTCAGGGCTCCACGAGCAGTACTTC. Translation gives CSARRTSGLHEQYF.

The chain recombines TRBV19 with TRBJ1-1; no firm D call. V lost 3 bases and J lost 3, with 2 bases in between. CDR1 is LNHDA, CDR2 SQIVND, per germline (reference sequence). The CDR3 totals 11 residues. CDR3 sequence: CASSMYTEAFF. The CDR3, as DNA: TGTGCCAGTAGTATGTACACTGAAGCTTTCTTT.

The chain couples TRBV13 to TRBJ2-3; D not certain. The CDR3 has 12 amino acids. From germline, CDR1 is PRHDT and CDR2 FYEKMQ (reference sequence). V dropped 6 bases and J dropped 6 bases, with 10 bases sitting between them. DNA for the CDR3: TGTGCCAGCAGGAAGTCCGCTGATACGCAGTATTTT. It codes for CASRKSADTQYF. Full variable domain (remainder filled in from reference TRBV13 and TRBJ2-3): AAGVIQSPRHLIKEKRETATLKCYPIPRHDTVYWYQQGPGQDPQFLISFYEKMQSDKGSIPDRFSAQQFSDYHSELNMSSLELGDSALYFCASRKSADTQYFGPGTRLTVL.

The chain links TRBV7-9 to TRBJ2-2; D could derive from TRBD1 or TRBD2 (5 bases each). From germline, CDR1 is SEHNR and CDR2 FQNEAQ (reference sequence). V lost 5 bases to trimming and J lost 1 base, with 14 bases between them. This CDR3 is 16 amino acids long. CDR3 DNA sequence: TGTGCCAGCAGCCCTGAGGGACGGAGGAACACCGGGGAGCTGTTTTTT. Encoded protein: CASSPEGRRNTGELFF.

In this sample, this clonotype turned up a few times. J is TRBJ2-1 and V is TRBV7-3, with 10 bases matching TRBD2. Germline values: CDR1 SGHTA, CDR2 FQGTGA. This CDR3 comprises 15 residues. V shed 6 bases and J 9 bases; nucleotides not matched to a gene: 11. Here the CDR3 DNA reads TGTGCCAGCAGTCACAGCGGGGGGGCCTTGGGTGAGCAGTTCTTC. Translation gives CASSHSGGALGEQFF. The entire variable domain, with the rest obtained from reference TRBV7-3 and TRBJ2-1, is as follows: GAGVSQTPSNKVTEKGKYVELRCDPISGHTALYWYRQSLGQGPEFLIYFQGTGAADDSGLPNDRFFAVRPEGSVSTLKIQRTERGDSAVYLCASSHSGGALGEQFFGPGTRLTVL.

Written as DNA, the CDR3 is TGCAGTGCACCGGGACAGGGGGCCTCTGAAGCTTTCTTT. Amino acid sequence: CSAPGQGASEAFF. The chain uses TRBV20-1 and TRBJ1-1, with 12 bases that match TRBD1. CDR1 DFQATT and CDR2 SNEGSKA come from the germline V gene (reference sequence). V shed 6 bases, J shed 6 bases, and the junction held 5 bases outside the gene matches. The CDR3 is 13 amino acids.

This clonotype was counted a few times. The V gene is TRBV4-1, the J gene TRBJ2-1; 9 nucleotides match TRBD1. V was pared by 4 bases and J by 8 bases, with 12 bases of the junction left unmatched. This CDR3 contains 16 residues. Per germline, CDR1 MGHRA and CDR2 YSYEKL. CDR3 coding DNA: TGCGCCAGCAGCCCCCTCGCCGGGGACAGGGCTGATGAGCAGTTCTTC. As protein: CASSPLAGDRADEQFF.

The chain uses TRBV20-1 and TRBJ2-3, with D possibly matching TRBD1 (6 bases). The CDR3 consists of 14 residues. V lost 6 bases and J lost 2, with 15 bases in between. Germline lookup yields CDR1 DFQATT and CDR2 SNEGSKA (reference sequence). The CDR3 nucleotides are TGCAGTGCACCAATACAGGGAACCACAGATACGCAGTATTTT. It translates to CSAPIQGTTDTQYF.

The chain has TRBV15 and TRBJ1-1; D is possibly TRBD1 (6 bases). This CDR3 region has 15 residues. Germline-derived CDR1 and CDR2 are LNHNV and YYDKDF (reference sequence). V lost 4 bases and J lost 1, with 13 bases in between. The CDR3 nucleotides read TGTGCCACCAGCACTATGGACAGTAGGAACACTGAAGCTTTCTTT. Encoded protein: CATSTMDSRNTEAFF. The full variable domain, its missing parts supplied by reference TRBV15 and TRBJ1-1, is DAMVIQNPRYQVTQFGKPVTLSCSQTLNHNVMYWYQQKSSQAPKLLFHYYDKDFNNEADTPDNFQSRRPNTSFCFLDIRSPGLGDTAMYLCATSTMDSRNTEAFFGQGTRLTVV.

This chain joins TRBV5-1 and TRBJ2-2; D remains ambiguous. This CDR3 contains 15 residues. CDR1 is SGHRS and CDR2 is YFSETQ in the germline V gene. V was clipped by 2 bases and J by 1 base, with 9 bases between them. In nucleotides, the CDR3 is TGCGCCAGCAGCTTCGTCCGGGTGAACACCGGGGAGCTGTTTTTT. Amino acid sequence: CASSFVRVNTGELFF.

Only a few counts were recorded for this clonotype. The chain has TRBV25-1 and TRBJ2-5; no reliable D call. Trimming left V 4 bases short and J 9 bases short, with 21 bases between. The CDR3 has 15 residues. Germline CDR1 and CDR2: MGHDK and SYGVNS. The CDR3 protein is CASSGPRVPSRAQYF. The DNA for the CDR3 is TGTGCCAGCAGTGGTCCAAGGGTCCCCTCAAGAGCCCAGTACTTC.

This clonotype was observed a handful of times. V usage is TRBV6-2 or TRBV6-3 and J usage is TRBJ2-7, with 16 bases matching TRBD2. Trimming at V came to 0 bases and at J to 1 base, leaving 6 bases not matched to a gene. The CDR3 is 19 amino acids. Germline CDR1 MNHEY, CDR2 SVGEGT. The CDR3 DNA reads TGTGCCAGCAGTTACTCGGGACTAGCGGGAGGGCCGGTTTCCTACGAGCAGTACTTC. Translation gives CASSYSGLAGGPVSYEQYF.

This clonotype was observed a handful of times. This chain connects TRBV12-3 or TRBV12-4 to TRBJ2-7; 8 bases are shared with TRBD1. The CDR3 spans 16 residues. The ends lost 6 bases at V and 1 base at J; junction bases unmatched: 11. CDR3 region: CASSPDRADVSYEQYF. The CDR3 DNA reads TGTGCCAGCAGCCCGGACAGGGCCGATGTTTCCTACGAGCAGTACTTC.

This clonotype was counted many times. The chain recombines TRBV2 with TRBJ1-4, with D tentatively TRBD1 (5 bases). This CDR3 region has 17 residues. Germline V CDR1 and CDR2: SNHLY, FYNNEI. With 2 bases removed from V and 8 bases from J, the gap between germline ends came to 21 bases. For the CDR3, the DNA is TGTGCCAGCAGTGAACAGCTAACGGGCCCCTCAGGGGAAAAACTGTTTTTT. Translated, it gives CASSEQLTGPSGEKLFF.